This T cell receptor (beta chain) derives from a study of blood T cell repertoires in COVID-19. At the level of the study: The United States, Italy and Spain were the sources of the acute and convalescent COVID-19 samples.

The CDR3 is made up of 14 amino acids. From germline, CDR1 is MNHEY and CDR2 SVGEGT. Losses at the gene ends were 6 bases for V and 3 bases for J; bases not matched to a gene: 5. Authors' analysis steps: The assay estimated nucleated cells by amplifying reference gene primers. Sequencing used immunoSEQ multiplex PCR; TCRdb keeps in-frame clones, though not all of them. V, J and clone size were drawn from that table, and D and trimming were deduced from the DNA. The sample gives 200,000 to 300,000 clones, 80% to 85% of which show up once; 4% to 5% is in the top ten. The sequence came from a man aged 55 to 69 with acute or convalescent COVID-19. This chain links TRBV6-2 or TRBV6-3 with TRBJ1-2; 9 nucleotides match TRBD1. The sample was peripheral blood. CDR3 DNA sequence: TGTGCCAGCAGCGGGACAGGGAATTACTATGGCTACACCTTC. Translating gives CASSGTGNYYGYTF.